One and the same sample provided the 6 T cell receptor beta chains below, sequenced in a study of identical twins. TCRdb re-called the 5' RACE reads with MiXCR, one entry per CDR3 protein. This table has about 300,000 distinct CDR3 sequences, over 9% appearing once. This sample also appeared in a second study, on yellow fever vaccine responses in identical twins.

The specimen was CD8+ T cells sorted from blood. All receptors derive from a woman between 18 and 29 years old in good health.

This clonotype was recorded at least ten times. The rearrangement joins TRBV29-1 to TRBJ2-7; 10 bases are shared with TRBD1. J was trimmed by 5 bases and V by 2 bases; bases with no gene match: 9. The germline gives CDR1 SQVTM, CDR2 ANQGSEA. CDR3 length equals 15 residues. CDR3 DNA sequence: TGCAGCGTTGAAAGAGGGGTAGGACAGGGGGACGAGCAGTACTTC. Amino acid sequence: CSVERGVGQGDEQYF.

This clonotype has just a few counts. The gene calls are TRBV12-3 or TRBV12-4 and TRBJ2-1, with D maybe TRBD2 (6 bases). CDR3 size: 14 residues. Trimming cost V 0 bases and J 9 bases, with 12 bases left between them. This chain's CDR3 is CASSLAGSYAEQFF. CDR3 coding DNA: TGTGCCAGCAGTTTAGCCGGGAGCTATGCTGAGCAGTTCTTC.

This clonotype occurred a few times. The CDR3 is CSARTMTKETQYF. The CDR3 bases are TGCAGTGCTAGAACTATGACGAAAGAGACCCAGTACTTC. The V call is TRBV20-1, the J call TRBJ2-5, with D unresolved. V gave up 2 bases and J gave up 3 bases, with 10 bases separating them. Germline assignment: CDR1 DFQATT and CDR2 SNEGSKA (reference sequence). The CDR3 is 13 residues long.

This clonotype was counted between two and nine times. The chain joins TRBV6-2 or TRBV6-3 to TRBJ2-5, with 10 bases that match TRBD1. The ends lost 1 base at V and 3 bases at J; junction bases unmatched: 8. The CDR3 covers 17 residues. CDR1 and CDR2 from the germline V gene are MNHEY and SVGEGT. As DNA, the CDR3 is TGTGCCAGCAGTTACTGGATGGTCGGGACAGGGGAAGAGACCCAGTACTTC. This translates into CASSYWMVGTGEETQYF.

The chain combines TRBV5-5 with TRBJ2-5; TRBD2 is a possible D gene (5 bases). The CDR3 has 15 residues. V lost 0 bases to trimming and J lost 5 bases, with 14 bases between them. Germline V gives CDR1 SGHKS, CDR2 YYEKEE (reference sequence). CDR3: CASSLGWEIMETQYF. Written as DNA, the CDR3 is TGTGCCAGCAGCTTGGGGTGGGAGATTATGGAGACCCAGTACTTC.

This clonotype was seen a few times. V usage is TRBV9 and J usage is TRBJ1-1; the D gene is possibly TRBD1 (5 bases). Trimming removed 0 bases at V and 3 bases at J, with 9 bases between. The CDR3 totals 14 residues. The germline V gene encodes CDR1 SGDLS and CDR2 YYNGEE. The CDR3 nucleotides read TGTGCCAGCAGCGTAGAGGGGTTTTACACTGAAGCTTTCTTT. This translates into CASSVEGFYTEAFF.